The 24 T cell receptor beta chains in this list originate from one sample, sequenced in a study of blood T cell repertoires in COVID-19. TCRdb keeps only in-frame clones here, not all; method: immunoSEQ multiplex PCR. Here the sample spans 200,000 to 300,000 clones, about 83% being singletons. The source material was peripheral blood. These receptors were collected from a human donor in a cohort sampled during active COVID-19.

V and J are TRBV6-4 and TRBJ1-2, with 7 bases that match TRBD1. V shed 6 bases, J shed 7 bases, and the junction held 5 bases outside the gene matches. The CDR3 is made up of 12 amino acids. Germline V gene data show CDR1 as MRHNA and CDR2 as SNTAGT. The CDR3 nucleotides read TGTGCCAGCAGGAAGGGGGCACGTGGCTACACCTTC. Its translation is CASRKGARGYTF.

The CDR3 loop reads CATSEGTSGGGQETQYF. The CDR3 DNA is TGTGCCACCAGTGAAGGGACTAGCGGGGGGGGGCAAGAGACCCAGTACTTC. This chain uses TRBV24-1 with TRBJ2-5; 16 nucleotides line up with TRBD2. CDR1 KGHDR and CDR2 SFDVKD come from the germline V gene. The CDR3 runs to 17 residues. V gave up 4 bases and J gave up 2 bases; unmatched junction bases: 3.

This chain uses TRBV5-1 with TRBJ1-1; no definite D call. V gave up 0 bases and J gave up 4 bases, with 10 bases separating them. Germline CDR1 reads SGHRS; CDR2 reads YFSETQ. The CDR3 totals 14 residues. CDR3 residues: CASSLGDTITEAFF. The CDR3 nucleotides read TGCGCCAGCAGCTTGGGAGACACCATCACTGAAGCTTTCTTT.

The CDR3 region has the DNA TGCGCCAGCAGTAGGGGTCCCGGCGACGAGCAGTACTTC. It translates to CASSRGPGDEQYF. The chain uses TRBV10-2 and TRBJ2-7; D possibly corresponds to TRBD1 (5 bases). This CDR3 region has 13 residues. Trimming removed 5 bases at V and 5 bases at J, with 13 bases between. Germline loops: CDR1 WSHSY, CDR2 SAAADI.

The genes are TRBV7-3 and TRBJ1-6, with unresolved D. Germline V gene data show CDR1 as SGHTA and CDR2 as FQGTGA. Trimming left V 1 base short and J 9 bases short, with 16 bases between. The CDR3 sequence is 16 residues long. The CDR3 sequence: CASSLRGPGVGSPLHF. DNA for the CDR3: TGTGCCAGCAGCTTAAGGGGTCCCGGGGTAGGTTCACCCCTCCACTTT.

This sequence joins TRBV2 and TRBJ2-2; 7 nucleotides line up with TRBD2. The germline V gene has CDR1 SNHLY and CDR2 FYNNEI. The CDR3 consists of 16 residues. V was clipped by 6 bases and J by 6 bases; unmatched bases: 13. CDR3 region: CASSSFRGVMAGELFF. The CDR3 DNA reads TGTGCCAGCAGCTCATTTCGGGGGGTAATGGCCGGGGAGCTGTTTTTT. Full variable domain (missing parts from reference TRBV2 and TRBJ2-2): EPEVTQTPSHQVTQMGQEVILRCVPISNHLYFYWYRQILGQKVEFLVSFYNNEISEKSEIFDDQFSVERPDGSNFTLKIRSTKLEDSAMYFCASSSFRGVMAGELFFGEGSRLTVL.

The chain joins TRBV19 to TRBJ2-1; 7 bases match TRBD1. J gave up 4 bases and V 7 bases, and 7 bases lay outside the gene matches. CDR1 LNHDA and CDR2 SQIVND come from the germline V gene (reference sequence). The CDR3 length is 14 residues. The CDR3 loop reads CASTTGTDYNEQFF. In DNA form, the CDR3 reads TGTGCCAGTACCACAGGGACAGATTACAATGAGCAGTTCTTC.

The chain recombines TRBV5-1 with TRBJ2-1; 7 bases agree with TRBD2. Germline V gives CDR1 SGHRS, CDR2 YFSETQ. The CDR3 is made up of 14 amino acids. With V trimmed by 0 bases and J by 5 bases, 2 bases remained unmatched. CDR3 sequence (DNA): TGCGCCAGCAGCTTGGTAGCGGGCGACAATGAGCAGTTCTTC. Its protein product is CASSLVAGDNEQFF.

The chain recombines TRBV6-4 with TRBJ1-1; D is perhaps TRBD1 (6 bases). Germline values: CDR1 MRHNA, CDR2 SNTAGT. Trimming cost V 4 bases and J 4 bases, with 10 bases left between them. CDR3 length equals 13 residues. The chain's CDR3 is CASSVVGGTEAFF. The CDR3 DNA is TGTGCCAGCAGTGTGGTAGGGGGCACTGAAGCTTTCTTT.

V usage is TRBV18 and J usage is TRBJ1-1; D is unclear. This CDR3 has 13 residues. Trimming cost V 3 bases and J 8 bases, with 13 bases left between them. Germline CDR1 and CDR2: KGHSH and LQKENI. The CDR3 spells CASSPDQTIEAFF. In DNA form, the CDR3 reads TGTGCCAGCTCACCTGACCAGACAATAGAAGCTTTCTTT.

The rearrangement joins TRBV19 to TRBJ2-5; 11 nucleotides agree with TRBD2. The CDR3 extends over 15 amino acids. Trimming at V came to 3 bases and at J to 5 bases, leaving 5 bases not matched to a gene. The germline V gene has CDR1 LNHDA and CDR2 SQIVND (reference sequence). The DNA for the CDR3 is TGTGCCAGTAGTATTAGCGGGGGGGACGGTGAGACCCAGTACTTC. Translated, it gives CASSISGGDGETQYF. Based on the CDR3 plus reference TRBV19 and TRBJ2-5, the full variable domain is DGGITQSPKYLFRKEGQNVTLSCEQNLNHDAMYWYRQDPGQGLRLIYYSQIVNDFQKGDIAEGYSVSREKKESFPLTVTSAQKNPTAFYLCASSISGGDGETQYFGPGTRLLVL.

This chain connects TRBV28 to TRBJ1-5, with 9 positions matching TRBD1. The CDR3 sequence is 13 residues long. CDR1 MDHEN and CDR2 SYDVKM come from the germline V gene. The J segment lost 3 bases and the V segment lost 8 bases, leaving 2 bases of the junction unmatched. CDR3 residues: CASQQGANQPQHF. CDR3 sequence (DNA): TGTGCCAGCCAACAGGGGGCCAATCAGCCCCAGCATTTT.

In regard to this clone: The same CDR3 arises from other DNA sequences in this sample as well. V is TRBV10-3 and J is TRBJ1-5, with 8 bases fitting TRBD1. Trimming at V came to 6 bases and at J to 4 bases, leaving 8 bases not matched to a gene. Germline values: CDR1 ENHRY, CDR2 SYGVKD. CDR3 size: 15 residues. The CDR3 bases are TGTGCCATCAGCCCCGGACAGGGTGGGAATCAGCCCCAGCATTTT. Its protein is CAISPGQGGNQPQHF.

The chain uses TRBV6-5 and TRBJ1-2; 7 bases agree with TRBD1. V shed 4 bases and J 5 bases; nucleotides not matched to a gene: 10. CDR1 and CDR2 from the germline V gene are MNHEY and SVGAGI. The CDR3 spans 15 residues. The CDR3 sequence is CASSSATGLIYGYTF. The CDR3 DNA sequence: TGTGCCAGCAGTTCCGCGACAGGGCTTATTTATGGCTACACCTTC.

V usage is TRBV19 and J usage is TRBJ2-3, with D perhaps TRBD2 (5 bases). V was cut by 7 bases and J by 6 bases, with 17 bases left in between. The germline V gene has CDR1 LNHDA and CDR2 SQIVND (reference sequence). This CDR3 spans 14 amino acids. The chain's CDR3 is CASKSRASIDTQYF. CDR3 sequence (DNA): TGTGCCAGTAAGAGCCGGGCTAGCATCGATACGCAGTATTTT.

This clone was seen only once. V and J are TRBV28 and TRBJ1-4, with 11 bases fitting TRBD1. There are 15 residues in the CDR3. CDR1 is MDHEN, CDR2 SYDVKM, per germline. The ends lost 3 bases at V and 7 bases at J; junction bases unmatched: 4. CDR3 coding DNA: TGTGCCAGCAGTTTGGACAGGGGGCGTTCTGAAAAACTGTTTTTT. Amino acids: CASSLDRGRSEKLFF.

The chain carries TRBV18 and TRBJ2-6; D is undetermined. The V end was cut by 3 bases, the J end by 2 bases, with 8 bases between. The CDR3 sequence is 15 residues long. Germline V gene lookup returns CDR1 KGHSH and CDR2 LQKENI. CDR3 nucleotides: TGTGCCAGCTCACCCCAGAAGACTGGGGCCAACGTCCTGACTTTC. This gives the protein CASSPQKTGANVLTF.

This chain connects TRBV10-2 to TRBJ2-3; TRBD2 agrees at 12 bases. J was trimmed by 2 bases and V by 5 bases; bases with no gene match: 20. Per germline, CDR1 WSHSY and CDR2 SAAADI. The CDR3 sequence is 21 residues long. For the CDR3, the DNA is TGCGCCAGCAGTTTATTTCCGAGACTAGCGGGAGCAAGTGGGAACACAGATACGCAGTATTTT. This translates into CASSLFPRLAGASGNTDTQYF.

The chain uses TRBV9 and TRBJ2-2, with TRBD2 matching 11 bases. Germline loops: CDR1 SGDLS, CDR2 YYNGEE. This CDR3 has 16 residues. Trimming at V came to 0 bases and at J to 4 bases, leaving 2 bases not matched to a gene. The CDR3 nucleotides are TGTGCCAGCAGCGTAGTAGCGGGAGGGTTCACCGGGGAGCTGTTTTTT. As protein: CASSVVAGGFTGELFF.

This clone was seen only a few times. V usage is TRBV27 and J usage is TRBJ2-7; D gene ambiguous. The germline V gene has CDR1 MNHEY and CDR2 SMNVEV (reference sequence). V was pared by 4 bases and J by 7 bases, with 20 bases between. The CDR3 has 15 residues. The CDR3 nucleotides are TGTGCCAGCAGTTCCCGGGTGGCCCCTTCGGAGGAGCAGTACTTC. This codes for CASSSRVAPSEEQYF.

The gene calls are TRBV5-4 and TRBJ1-1; TRBD1 agrees at 10 bases. J was trimmed by 1 base and V by 5 bases; bases with no gene match: 5. CDR1 is SGHNT and CDR2 is YYREEE in the germline V gene (reference sequence). The CDR3 loop spans 15 amino acids. For the CDR3, the DNA is TGTGCCAGCAGATCCGGACAGGGGGGGAACACTGAAGCTTTCTTT. It is translated as CASRSGQGGNTEAFF.

The genes are TRBV6-6 and TRBJ2-6, with D unclear. From germline, CDR1 is MNHNY and CDR2 SVGAGI (reference sequence). V was trimmed by 8 bases and J by 1 base, leaving 6 bases between them. The CDR3 spans 13 residues. CDR3 nucleotides: TGTGCCAGCGGCAATTCTGGGGCCAACGTCCTGACTTTC. Protein product: CASGNSGANVLTF.

The genes are TRBV4-1 and TRBJ2-3; no reliable D call. V lost 1 base and J lost 0, with 11 bases in between. This CDR3 is 16 amino acids long. Germline CDR1 and CDR2: MGHRA and YSYEKL. The CDR3 nucleotides read TGCGCCAGCAGCCAAGGTAACAGCCGAAGCACAGATACGCAGTATTTT. Translation gives CASSQGNSRSTDTQYF.

The V gene is TRBV6-5, the J gene TRBJ2-3; D ambiguous. V shed 6 bases and J shed 2 bases, with 6 bases lying between them. Germline V lookup: CDR1 MNHEY, CDR2 SVGAGI. The CDR3 consists of 12 residues. The CDR3 nucleotides are TGTGCCAGCAGCGACATCACAGATACGCAGTATTTT. It translates to CASSDITDTQYF.